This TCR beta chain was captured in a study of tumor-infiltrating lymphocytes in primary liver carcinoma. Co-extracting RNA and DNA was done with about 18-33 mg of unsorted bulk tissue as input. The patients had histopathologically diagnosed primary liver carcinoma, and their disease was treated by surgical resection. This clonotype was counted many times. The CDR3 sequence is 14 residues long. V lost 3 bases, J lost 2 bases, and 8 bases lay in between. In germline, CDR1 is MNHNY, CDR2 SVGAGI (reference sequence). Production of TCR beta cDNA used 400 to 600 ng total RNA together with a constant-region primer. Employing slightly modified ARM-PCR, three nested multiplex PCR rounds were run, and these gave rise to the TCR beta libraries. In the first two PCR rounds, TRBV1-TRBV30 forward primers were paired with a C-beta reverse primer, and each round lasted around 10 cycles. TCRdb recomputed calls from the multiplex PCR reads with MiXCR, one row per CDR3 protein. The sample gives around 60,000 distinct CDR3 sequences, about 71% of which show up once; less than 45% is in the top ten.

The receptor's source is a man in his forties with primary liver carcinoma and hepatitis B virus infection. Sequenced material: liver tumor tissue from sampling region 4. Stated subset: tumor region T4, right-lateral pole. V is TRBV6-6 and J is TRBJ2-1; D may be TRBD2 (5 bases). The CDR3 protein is CASSYNGAYNEQFF. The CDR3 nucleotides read TGTGCCAGCAGTTATAACGGGGCCTACAATGAGCAGTTCTTC.